This section outlines one TCR beta chain sequence together with its context. J was trimmed by 7 bases and V by 5 bases; bases with no gene match: 21. Germline CDR1 reads SGHVS; CDR2 reads FQNEAQ. CDR3 length equals 21 residues. Study processing details: Counts of nucleated cells, estimated from reference gene primer amplification, were obtained. Repertoires were generated with immunoSEQ multiplex PCR, while TCRdb's copy carries only in-frame clones and drops some. V and J calls and clone size are as listed in that table; D and trimming were resolved from the DNA. Here the sample spans about 110,000 clones, around 82% being singletons. The source of the sample is a study of blood T cell repertoires in COVID-19. Study-wide background: Acute-phase and convalescent COVID-19 samples originated in the United States, Italy and Spain. The analysed material was cDNA or gDNA that came from T cells, B-cell-depleted T cells, or PBMCs.

The TCR originated in a human donor in a cohort sampled during active or convalescent COVID-19. This chain links TRBV7-8 with TRBJ2-1; 15 nucleotides agree with TRBD2. Sequenced material: peripheral blood. DNA of the CDR3: TGTGCCAGCAGCCCCTATAGGGGGCGCGGGACTAGCGGGGGGTTTATAAATGAGCAGTTCTTC. Translated: CASSPYRGRGTSGGFINEQFF.